These 23 T cell receptor beta chains came from one sample sequenced in a study of patients and donors after allogeneic stem cell transplantation. TCRdb reprocessed the RT-PCR reads with MiXCR, giving one entry per CDR3 protein. The repertoire holds approximately 150,000 distinct CDR3 sequences, about 32% seen once, with less than 3.5% in the top ten. Sample: blood, either unsorted or a sorted T cell fraction (not recorded which). The receptors were sampled from a human donor who was either an allogeneic HSCT recipient or a stem cell or donor lymphocyte infusion donor (not recorded which). It is not recorded whose cells these are; they may come from a transplant donor.

This clonotype was picked up a small number of times. The rearrangement uses TRBV20-1 and TRBJ1-5; D uncertain. CDR1 is DFQATT, CDR2 SNEGSKA, per germline (reference sequence). The length of the CDR3 is 13 residues. V was pared by 7 bases and J by 3 bases, with 13 bases between. The CDR3 is CSGRSEFNQPQHF. The CDR3 region has the DNA TGCAGTGGGCGAAGCGAATTCAATCAGCCCCAGCATTTT.

V usage is TRBV20-1 and J usage is TRBJ2-2; 7 nucleotides align to TRBD2. This CDR3 is 15 amino acids long. The J segment lost 1 base and the V segment lost 4 bases, leaving 6 bases of the junction unmatched. Germline V gives CDR1 DFQATT, CDR2 SNEGSKA (reference sequence). As DNA, the CDR3 is TGCAGTGCTAAAAATTTAGCGGGGAACACCGGGGAGCTGTTTTTT. It translates to CSAKNLAGNTGELFF.

The chain uses TRBV12-3 or TRBV12-4 and TRBJ2-5, with TRBD2 matching 11 bases. The CDR3 length is 17 residues. With 5 bases clipped from V and 2 bases from J, the junction kept 10 bases outside the gene matches. The CDR3 DNA sequence: TGTGCCAGCAGTCGTCAGCTAATAGCGGGAGGGCAAGAGACCCAGTACTTC. This sequence encodes CASSRQLIAGGQETQYF.

The chain has TRBV11-3 and TRBJ2-1; D may be TRBD1 or TRBD2 (5 bases each). Deletions cut 0 bases from V and 14 bases from J, with 11 bases between. This CDR3 contains 12 residues. The V gene's germline CDR1 is SGHNT and CDR2 YENEEA. CDR3 bases: TGTGCCAGCAGCTTAGATCGAGGGGATGAGTTCTTC. As protein: CASSLDRGDEFF.

This clonotype was seen repeatedly, ten times or more. This rearrangement joins TRBV5-1 to TRBJ2-1; D call uncertain. From germline, CDR1 is SGHRS and CDR2 YFSETQ. The CDR3 spans 15 residues. V was pared by 1 base and J by 0 bases, with 8 bases between. The CDR3 reads CASSLSLSSYNEQFF. CDR3 DNA sequence: TGCGCCAGCAGCTTGTCGCTAAGCTCCTACAATGAGCAGTTCTTC.

This clonotype was picked up many times. The gene calls are TRBV28 and TRBJ1-2; D is unclear. The CDR3 is 10 amino acids. Germline loops: CDR1 MDHEN, CDR2 SYDVKM. Trimming shortened V by 4 bases and J by 5 bases, and 2 bases separated the two germline ends. CDR3 in DNA: TGTGCCAGCAGTTCTTATGGCTACACCTTC. Its translation is CASSSYGYTF.

The rearrangement links TRBV4-3 to TRBJ2-7; the D gene is possibly TRBD2 (7 bases). Trimming took off 1 base at V and 13 bases at J, with 17 bases between the two ends. This CDR3 is 13 amino acids long. Looked up from germline, CDR1 is LGHNA and CDR2 is YSLEER. CDR3: CASSQVRGARCYF. The CDR3 coding sequence is TGCGCCAGCAGCCAAGTCCGGGGGGCCCGTTGCTACTTC.

This clonotype was detected a few times. The rearrangement links TRBV10-3 to TRBJ2-7; D assignment may be TRBD1 or TRBD2 (5 bases each). Germline values: CDR1 ENHRY, CDR2 SYGVKD. V lost 0 bases, J lost 2 bases, and 14 bases lay in between. The CDR3 contains 16 residues. CDR3 in DNA: TGTGCCATCAGTGAGTCGCAGACAGCGGTAACCTACGAGCAGTACTTC. Translated: CAISESQTAVTYEQYF.

The chain links TRBV6-2 or TRBV6-3 to TRBJ2-6; TRBD1 agrees at 9 bases. Per the germline V gene, CDR1 is MNHEY and CDR2 is SVGEGT. The ends lost 0 bases at V and 4 bases at J; junction bases unmatched: 1. The CDR3 extends over 16 amino acids. CDR3 coding DNA: TGTGCCAGCAGTTACTCACAGGGGGCCGGGGCCAACGTCCTGACTTTC. Its protein product is CASSYSQGAGANVLTF.

The chain has TRBV5-6 and TRBJ2-5, with D possibly TRBD1 on 6 matching bases. V gave up 0 bases and J gave up 3 bases, with 9 bases separating them. CDR1 is SGHDT and CDR2 is YYEEEE in the germline V gene. The CDR3 has 14 residues. Here the CDR3 DNA reads TGTGCCAGCAGCTTGGTGGGGGCGGAAGAGACCCAGTACTTC. This encodes CASSLVGAEETQYF.

The chain recombines TRBV4-3 with TRBJ2-5; perhaps TRBD2 as D (5 bases). The ends were cut back, 0 bases at V and 5 bases at J, with 10 bases in the middle. CDR1 and CDR2 (germline): LGHNA, YSLEER. CDR3 length equals 14 residues. The DNA of the CDR3 is TGCGCCAGCAGCCAAGAGGCGGAGGTGGAGACCCAGTACTTC. Its translation is CASSQEAEVETQYF.

This clonotype was detected only a few times. This rearrangement joins TRBV5-1 to TRBJ2-1, with D hard to call. CDR1 is SGHRS and CDR2 is YFSETQ in the germline V gene. The CDR3 length is 14 residues. Trimming removed 6 bases from V and 0 bases from J, with 10 bases in between. CDR3 DNA sequence: TGCGCCAGCAACCACCCCAGCTCCTACAATGAGCAGTTCTTC. Protein: CASNHPSSYNEQFF.

J is TRBJ2-5 and V is TRBV5-4; possibly TRBD1 for D (5 bases). This CDR3 region has 14 residues. The V end was cut by 0 bases, the J end by 2 bases, with 8 bases between. Germline V gives CDR1 SGHNT, CDR2 YYREEE (reference sequence). CDR3 coding DNA: TGTGCCAGCAGCTTGGGCAGGGCACAAGAGACCCAGTACTTC. Its protein product is CASSLGRAQETQYF.

This chain connects TRBV7-2 to TRBJ2-1, with D uncertain. The V and J ends lost 4 bases and 9 bases respectively, with 13 bases between them. The germline V gene encodes CDR1 SGHTA and CDR2 FQGNSA. The CDR3 loop spans 13 amino acids. CDR3 DNA: TGTGCCAGCAGCTCCCGGTTATGGGGTGAGCAGTTCTTC. It codes for CASSSRLWGEQFF.

V gene TRBV12-3 or TRBV12-4 combines with J gene TRBJ1-1, with D maybe TRBD1 (5 bases). The germline V and J ends were trimmed by 3 bases and 8 bases, with 19 bases remaining between them. This CDR3 is 15 amino acids long. CDR3 region: CASSFSFYAGEEAFF. In nucleotides, the CDR3 is TGTGCCAGCAGTTTTTCTTTTTACGCGGGGGAGGAAGCTTTCTTT.

J is TRBJ2-2 and V is TRBV4-2; the D is unclear. V was clipped by 0 bases and J by 1 base, with 12 bases between them. CDR1 and CDR2 (germline): LGHNA, YNFKEQ. The CDR3 consists of 17 residues. The CDR3 region has the DNA TGTGCCAGCAGCCAAGAAGGGCATGGGTTGAACACCGGGGAGCTGTTTTTT. Translating gives CASSQEGHGLNTGELFF.

V gene TRBV4-3 combines with J gene TRBJ1-2; D is unresolved. Germline assignment: CDR1 LGHNA and CDR2 YSLEER. Trimming cost V 0 bases and J 4 bases, with 12 bases left between them. The length of the CDR3 is 15 residues. CDR3 in DNA: TGCGCCAGCAGCCAAGAACTAGGCAGCTCCTATGGCTACACCTTC. Translated, it gives CASSQELGSSYGYTF.

This clonotype was observed many times. J is TRBJ1-5 and V is TRBV12-3 or TRBV12-4; D call uncertain. Trimming shortened V by 5 bases and J by 0 bases, and 8 bases separated the two germline ends. This CDR3 is 14 amino acids long. CDR3 sequence reads: CASSPRYSNQPQHF. DNA of the CDR3: TGTGCCAGCAGTCCCAGGTATAGCAATCAGCCCCAGCATTTT.

At least ten counts were recorded for this clonotype. The genes are TRBV28 and TRBJ1-2; a possible D gene is TRBD1 (6 bases). CDR1 is MDHEN and CDR2 is SYDVKM in the germline V gene. V was shortened by 3 bases and J by 4 bases, with 12 bases between the two germline ends. The CDR3 loop spans 14 amino acids. The CDR3 loop reads CASSLNRAGYGYTF. CDR3 in DNA: TGTGCCAGCAGTTTGAACAGGGCGGGCTATGGCTACACCTTC.

The rearrangement links TRBV4-2 to TRBJ2-7; 8 positions match TRBD1. V was pared by 4 bases and J by 7 bases, with 15 bases of the junction left unmatched. The length of the CDR3 is 16 residues. In germline, CDR1 is LGHNA, CDR2 YNFKEQ. This CDR3 reads CASSPQVDRGMGEQYF. CDR3 DNA sequence: TGTGCCAGCAGCCCCCAGGTTGACAGGGGAATGGGGGAGCAGTACTTC.

This clonotype was recorded a few times. The CDR3 region has the DNA TGTGCCAGCAGCCCGCCACTAGCGGGAGGGCCGGGAAATGAGCAGTTCTTC. It yields the protein CASSPPLAGGPGNEQFF. The chain employs TRBV3-1 and TRBJ2-1; TRBD2 agrees at 13 bases. Germline V gene sequence: CDR1 LGHDT, CDR2 YNNKEL (reference sequence). The V and J ends lost 4 bases and 7 bases, in that order; junction bases with no gene match: 10. The CDR3 extends over 17 amino acids.

In this sample, this clonotype turned up a few times. The chain is built from TRBV3-1 and TRBJ1-3; no clear D. Trimming pared 8 bases from V and 0 bases from J, leaving 17 bases between. Germline V CDR1 and CDR2: LGHDT, YNNKEL (reference sequence). There are 16 residues in the CDR3. In nucleotides, the CDR3 is TGTGCCAGCGGTCTCGTAGGCGGTCCCTCTGGAAACACCATATATTTT. It yields the protein CASGLVGGPSGNTIYF.

The chain links TRBV6-2 or TRBV6-3 to TRBJ2-1, with TRBD2 matching over 9 bases. Per germline, CDR1 MNHEY and CDR2 SVGEGT. V lost 5 bases to trimming and J lost 12 bases; unmatched junction nucleotides: 5. The CDR3 runs 12 residues. CDR3 loop: CASSPGLARQFF. CDR3 coding DNA: TGTGCCAGCAGTCCGGGACTAGCTCGGCAGTTCTTC.